A single sample is the source of the 23 T cell receptor beta chains below, sequenced in a study of T cell responses to AZD1222 COVID-19 vaccine. Using immunoSEQ multiplex PCR, the repertoire was profiled, and TCRdb retains in-frame clones only, with some absent. The sample records approximately 110,000 clones, about 90% being singletons. Sequenced here: peripheral blood, sampled on day 0 of AZD1222 vaccination. The receptors were gathered from an adult in good health.

The rearrangement joins TRBV7-2 to TRBJ2-6; D might be TRBD2 (5 bases). The CDR3 is 17 residues long. The V end was cut by 5 bases, the J end by 0 bases, with 14 bases between. Germline V gives CDR1 SGHTA, CDR2 FQGNSA. The CDR3 reads CASSPRAASSGANVLTF. CDR3 DNA sequence: TGTGCCAGCAGCCCGCGGGCGGCCAGCTCTGGGGCCAACGTCCTGACTTTC.

With respect to this clone: At the DNA level, this CDR3 is encoded by other sequences in the same sample as well. The rearrangement joins TRBV18 to TRBJ2-5, with no clear D. Germline CDR1 and CDR2: KGHSH and LQKENI. The CDR3 has 11 residues. The V and J ends lost 4 bases and 1 base respectively, with 1 base between them. The CDR3 loop reads CASSLQETQYF. The CDR3 bases are TGTGCCAGCTCACTCCAAGAGACCCAGTACTTC.

The chain is built from TRBV2 and TRBJ1-2; D uncertain. This CDR3 has 14 residues. The V gene's germline CDR1 is SNHLY and CDR2 FYNNEI. V gave up 9 bases and J gave up 5 bases, with 19 bases separating them. The CDR3 nucleotides are TGTGCCAGGCGGGATTTGACCGGTCTTTATGGCTACACCTTC. Its translation: CARRDLTGLYGYTF.

The V gene is TRBV30, the J gene TRBJ2-3; the match to TRBD2 covers 15 bases. Germline V gene data show CDR1 as GTSNPN and CDR2 as SVGIG (reference sequence). V lost 2 bases and J lost 3; bases outside the gene matches: 6. The CDR3 consists of 17 residues. The CDR3 DNA follows: TGTGCCTGGAGTCCTGGACTAGCGGGAGGGAATACAGATACGCAGTATTTT. This encodes CAWSPGLAGGNTDTQYF.

The V and J genes are TRBV6-1 and TRBJ2-3; 9 positions match TRBD1. After removal of 1 base from V and 4 bases from J, the junction contained 3 bases not matched to a gene. The CDR3 length is 15 residues. Germline V gene lookup returns CDR1 MNHNS and CDR2 SASEGT. In DNA form, the CDR3 reads TGTGCCAGCAGTGAAGGGACAGGGGTGGCAGATACGCAGTATTTT. Protein: CASSEGTGVADTQYF.

A single count supports this clone. The chain uses TRBV5-1 and TRBJ2-1; 7 positions agree with TRBD1. This CDR3 contains 13 residues. CDR1 SGHRS and CDR2 YFSETQ come from the germline V gene. The V segment lost 4 bases and the J segment 8 bases; nucleotides outside the gene matches: 6. The CDR3, as DNA: TGCGCCAGCAGCCCCGACAGGGTGCATGAGCAGTTCTTC. Translated: CASSPDRVHEQFF.

The V call is TRBV11-2, the J call TRBJ2-7; 12 bases agree with TRBD2. CDR3 length: 14 amino acids. With 5 bases clipped from V and 5 bases from J, the junction kept 4 bases outside the gene matches. Germline lookup yields CDR1 SGHAT and CDR2 FQNNGV. CDR3 amino acids: CASSPRLAGDEQYF. Written as DNA, the CDR3 is TGTGCCAGCAGCCCACGACTAGCGGGGGACGAGCAGTACTTC.

J is TRBJ2-2 and V is TRBV6-4, with D unresolved. Per the germline V gene, CDR1 is MRHNA and CDR2 is SNTAGT. V shed 4 bases and J shed 6 bases, with 6 bases lying between them. The CDR3 runs 12 residues. As DNA, the CDR3 is TGTGCCAGCAGTGCCCCGCCCGGGGAGCTGTTTTTT. Residues: CASSAPPGELFF.

V and J are TRBV7-8 and TRBJ1-1; possible D gene TRBD1, 6 bases. Trimming took off 5 bases at V and 1 base at J, with 23 bases between the two ends. The CDR3 runs 18 residues. The germline V gene has CDR1 SGHVS and CDR2 FQNEAQ. In DNA, the CDR3 is TGTGCCAGCAGCCCCAATACTCTGGGGGGGCAGAAGAACACTGAAGCTTTCTTT. Its protein product is CASSPNTLGGQKNTEAFF. The entire variable domain, with the rest obtained from reference TRBV7-8 and TRBJ1-1, is as follows: GAGVSQSPRYKVAKRGQDVALRCDPISGHVSLFWYQQALGQGPEFLTYFQNEAQLDKSGLPSDRFFAERPEGSVSTLKIQRTQQEDSAVYLCASSPNTLGGQKNTEAFFGQGTRLTVV.

The rearrangement joins TRBV7-2 to TRBJ2-1, with a possible D match to TRBD2 (5 bases). The CDR3 runs 16 residues. Germline V CDR1 and CDR2: SGHTA, FQGNSA. The germline V and J ends were trimmed by 5 bases and 6 bases, with 20 bases remaining between them. The DNA for the CDR3 is TGTGCCAGCAGCCACTCCAAACGGGATTACGGCAATGAGCAGTTCTTC. As protein: CASSHSKRDYGNEQFF.

This chain joins TRBV13 and TRBJ2-5; 7 bases fit TRBD1. Germline lookup yields CDR1 PRHDT and CDR2 FYEKMQ (reference sequence). With V trimmed by 5 bases and J by 1 base, 4 bases remained unmatched. The CDR3 totals 14 residues. The CDR3 sequence is CASSRQGVQETQYF. CDR3 sequence (DNA): TGTGCCAGCAGCCGGCAGGGGGTCCAAGAGACCCAGTACTTC.

About this clone itself: One end of the junction fails to match germline, which may point to a read error. The chain links TRBV7-7 to TRBJ2-1, with D hard to call. In germline, CDR1 is SSHAT, CDR2 FNYEAQ (reference sequence). The CDR3 extends over 16 amino acids. The CDR3, as DNA: TGTGCTAGCAGCTTAGGGCCCGGACCCTACGACAATGAGCAGTTCTTC. Translating it yields CASSLGPGPYDNEQFF.

This clone was counted only a few times. The J gene is TRBJ2-1, the V gene TRBV27; 8 bases are a match to TRBD2. The CDR3 spans 15 residues. Trimming took 7 bases from V and 8 from J; bases not matched to a gene: 13. Germline CDR1 MNHEY, CDR2 SMNVEV (reference sequence). The CDR3 protein is CASIPGTRGAHEQFF. The CDR3 coding sequence is TGTGCCAGCATTCCCGGGACTAGAGGGGCCCATGAGCAGTTCTTC.

The V and J genes are TRBV5-6 and TRBJ2-7; D perhaps matches TRBD1 (5 bases). With 0 bases removed from V and 2 bases from J, the gap between germline ends came to 9 bases. This CDR3 is built from 14 residues. Per the germline V gene, CDR1 is SGHDT and CDR2 is YYEEEE. The DNA of the CDR3 is TGTGCCAGCAGCTTGGGGGGCCAGCCCTACGAGCAGTACTTC. Translation gives CASSLGGQPYEQYF.

The V call is TRBV7-9, the J call TRBJ2-7, with D perhaps matching TRBD1 (6 bases). Trimming took off 1 base at V and 3 bases at J, with 13 bases between the two ends. Per germline, CDR1 SEHNR and CDR2 FQNEAQ (reference sequence). The CDR3 sequence is 15 residues long. In DNA, the CDR3 is TGTGCCAGCAGCTTAGGGCAGGGGATGGTCTACGAGCAGTACTTC. This sequence encodes CASSLGQGMVYEQYF.

This sequence joins TRBV7-2 and TRBJ1-1; D call uncertain. The V gene's germline CDR1 is SGHTA and CDR2 FQGNSA. This CDR3 region has 14 residues. V was shortened by 4 bases and J by 1 base, with 10 bases between the two germline ends. CDR3 region: CASSSSYGNTEAFF. CDR3 in DNA: TGTGCCAGCAGCTCCTCTTACGGGAACACTGAAGCTTTCTTT.

This clone has a handful of counts. The chain couples TRBV29-1 to TRBJ1-2, with a weak D call TRBD1 (5 bases). Trimming took 8 bases from V and 3 from J, leaving 13 bases between them. The length of the CDR3 is 12 residues. Germline CDR1 is SQVTM and CDR2 is ANQGSEA. The CDR3 DNA reads TGCAGCTTTGGGGACGGGTACTATGGCTACACCTTC. Its translation is CSFGDGYYGYTF.

V gene TRBV27 combines with J gene TRBJ2-7; D not resolved. The closer fit of TRBJ2-1 to the DNA end suggests the J call may be wrong. The CDR3 spans 9 residues. In germline, CDR1 is MNHEY, CDR2 SMNVEV (reference sequence). CDR3 amino acids: CASTKEQFF. The CDR3 nucleotides are TGTGCCAGCACAAAAGAGCAGTTCTTC.

The chain carries TRBV2 and TRBJ2-1; D gene unclear. The CDR3 covers 13 residues. Trimming stripped 5 bases from V and 4 bases from J, with 9 bases between. Germline-derived CDR1 and CDR2 are SNHLY and FYNNEI. The CDR3 DNA follows: TGTGCCAGCAGTTCTGACGGGTACAATGAGCAGTTCTTC. Its translation is CASSSDGYNEQFF.

The genes are TRBV3-1 (or the pseudogene TRBV3-2) and TRBJ2-1; 8 nucleotides agree with TRBD2. Germline trimming cut 0 bases from V and 5 bases from J; bases unmatched to any gene: 6. Germline values: CDR1 LGHDT, CDR2 YNNKEL (reference sequence). The CDR3 sequence is 16 residues long. The CDR3 DNA follows: TGTGCCAGCAGCCAAGATCACGGGGGGGTCCACAATGAGCAGTTCTTC. It translates to CASSQDHGGVHNEQFF.

The chain couples TRBV19 to TRBJ1-5, with no clear D. CDR1 is LNHDA and CDR2 is SQIVND in the germline V gene (reference sequence). The CDR3 totals 13 residues. Trimming left V 2 bases short and J 4 bases short, with 6 bases between. The CDR3: CASSIQRNQPQHF. In DNA form, the CDR3 reads TGTGCCAGTAGTATACAGAGGAATCAGCCCCAGCATTTT.

The chain carries TRBV7-9 and TRBJ1-5, with D possibly matching TRBD1 (5 bases). The CDR3 covers 15 residues. Looked up from germline, CDR1 is SEHNR and CDR2 is FQNEAQ (reference sequence). Deletions cut 4 bases from V and 5 bases from J, with 15 bases between. The CDR3 protein is CASSSAGGLHQPQHF. Written as DNA, the CDR3 is TGTGCCAGCAGCTCCGCCGGGGGTCTCCATCAGCCCCAGCATTTT.

This rearrangement joins TRBV6-2 or TRBV6-3 to TRBJ1-6; 9 nucleotides agree with TRBD1. After removal of 6 bases from V and 4 bases from J, the junction contained 13 bases not matched to a gene. Looked up from germline, CDR1 is MNHEY and CDR2 is SVGEGT. The CDR3 runs to 18 residues. CDR3 loop: CASSPGLDRGGYNSPLHF. DNA of the CDR3: TGTGCCAGCAGCCCCGGCCTGGACAGGGGCGGATATAATTCACCCCTCCACTTT.